This entry features one T cell receptor (beta chain) sequence. The antigen is not known. This specimen belongs to a study of CXCR3-negative and CXCR3-positive naive CD8 T cells. Study-level findings and limits: For memory CD8+ cells diversity was much lower, but both naive subsets had comparably high diversity. Partly lower CXCR3 expression followed cryopreservation, and most assays relied on fresh PBMCs. Naive subsets had comparable surface CD5; TCR strength was inferred from TRB CDR3 properties. Greater hydrophobicity was found in TRB CDR3s of CXCR3-positive naive cells than of CXCR3-negative naive cells.

Germline lookup yields CDR1 SQVTM and CDR2 ANQGSEA. The CDR3 length is 13 residues. TRB cDNA libraries were made by UMI-labeled 5' RACE. No DNA is given; TCRdb re-called the 5' RACE reads and lists each CDR3 protein once. In total, the table holds about 5,300 distinct CDR3 sequences. This sequence was found in a human donor in good health. Some clones in this sample may be carry-over from other donors' samples. The chain joins TRBV29-1 to TRBJ1-2; TCRdb designates TRBD1, a call that cannot be tested without DNA. The sequencing sample was made of naive CXCR3+ CD8+ T cells from blood. As for subset: CD45RO-CCR7+CD27+CD95- naive CD8+ T cells expressing CXCR3 (TNR3+). The CDR3 is CSVATGSNYGYTF.